This TCR beta chain was sequenced for a study of shared clonotypes between healthy human individuals. Whole-study results and caveats: Large sequencing depth failed to make sorted-subset sequencing complete, rarefaction showed. When compared with the clonotypes that were shared by all four sorted-subset donors, the non-shared clonotypes turned out to have lower generation probabilities.

The junction had 10 bases not matched to a gene; V was cut back by 5 bases and J by 2 bases. This CDR3 comprises 16 residues. Germline V gene data show CDR1 as SGHRS and CDR2 as YFSETQ. This clone was recorded once. The target antigen is unknown. Only in-frame clones appear in the TCRdb table, and some are missing; sequencing was by immunoSEQ multiplex PCR. The sample records nearly 1,000,000 clones, approximately 80% being singletons. The J gene is TRBJ2-3, the V gene TRBV5-1; TRBD2 matches 8 bases. The receptor's source is a man aged 18 to 35 in good health. Sequenced input: memory CD4+ T cells sorted from blood. Subset described: CD45RA-negative fraction. DNA for the CDR3: TGCGCCAGCAGGTCGAGAAGAGCGGGAGACACAGATACGCAGTATTTT. Its protein is CASRSRRAGDTDTQYF.